This T cell receptor beta chain comes out of a study of cytomegalovirus exposure and HLA in healthy donors. Study results and caveats: Reports showed the classifier diagnosing cytomegalovirus status with high specificity and sensitivity.

The CDR3 is 18 amino acids. CDR1 is MNHEY and CDR2 is SMNVEV in the germline V gene (reference sequence). Unmatched junction bases numbered 6, after V lost 6 bases and J lost 0 bases. A note on this clone: The antigen is not known.

The PCR contained 60 Vbeta and 13 Jbeta primers. The assay was immunoSEQ multiplex PCR, and TCRdb's table has in-frame clones only and misses some. The sample comprises 250,000 to 300,000 clones, 70% to 90% of which are singletons, and roughly 2% rests with the top ten. Sequenced material: PBMCs. This chain links TRBV27 with TRBJ2-2; the match to TRBD2 covers 14 bases. The TCR was taken from a woman between 40 and 55 years old in good health and CMV-seropositive. CDR3: CASSPGLAGGPNTGELFF. The CDR3 DNA is TGTGCCAGCAGCCCCGGACTAGCGGGAGGTCCGAACACCGGGGAGCTGTTTTTT.